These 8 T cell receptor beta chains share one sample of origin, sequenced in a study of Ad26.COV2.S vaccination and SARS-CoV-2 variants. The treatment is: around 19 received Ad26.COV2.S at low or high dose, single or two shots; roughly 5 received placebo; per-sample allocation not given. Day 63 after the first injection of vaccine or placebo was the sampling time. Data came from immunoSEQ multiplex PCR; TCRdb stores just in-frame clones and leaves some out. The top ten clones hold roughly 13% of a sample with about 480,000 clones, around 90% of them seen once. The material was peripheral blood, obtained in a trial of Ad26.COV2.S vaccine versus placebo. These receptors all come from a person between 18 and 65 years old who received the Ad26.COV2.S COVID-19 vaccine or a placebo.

DNA for the CDR3: TGTGCCAGCAGCGGGCAAAACTACAATGAGCAGTTCTTC. It yields the protein CASSGQNYNEQFF. The chain employs TRBV28 and TRBJ2-1; D not certain. V shed 6 bases and J shed 3 bases, with 9 bases lying between them. CDR3 length: 13 amino acids. Per germline, CDR1 MDHEN and CDR2 SYDVKM. Drawing the rest from reference TRBV28 and TRBJ2-1, the complete variable domain is DVKVTQSSRYLVKRTGEKVFLECVQDMDHENMFWYRQDPGLGLRLIYFSYDVKMKEKGDIPEGYSVSREKKERFSLILESASTNQTSMYLCASSGQNYNEQFFGPGTRLTVL.

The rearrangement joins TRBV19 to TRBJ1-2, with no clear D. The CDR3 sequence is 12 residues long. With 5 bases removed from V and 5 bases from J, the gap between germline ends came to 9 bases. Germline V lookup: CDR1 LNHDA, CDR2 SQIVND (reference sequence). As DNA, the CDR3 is TGTGCCAGTAGTGAAGCAGATTATGGCTACACCTTC. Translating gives CASSEADYGYTF.

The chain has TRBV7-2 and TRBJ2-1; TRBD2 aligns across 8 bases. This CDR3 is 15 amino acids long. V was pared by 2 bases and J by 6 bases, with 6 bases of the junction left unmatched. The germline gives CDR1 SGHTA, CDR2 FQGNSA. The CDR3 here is CASSLMAGGSNEQFF. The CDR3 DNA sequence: TGTGCCAGCAGCTTAATGGCGGGAGGTAGCAATGAGCAGTTCTTC.

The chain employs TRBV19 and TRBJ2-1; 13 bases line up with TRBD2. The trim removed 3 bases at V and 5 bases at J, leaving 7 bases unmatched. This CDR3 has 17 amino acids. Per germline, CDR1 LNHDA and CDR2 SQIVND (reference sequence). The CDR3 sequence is CASSIYGLAGVDNEQFF. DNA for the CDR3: TGTGCCAGTAGTATTTACGGACTAGCGGGAGTGGACAATGAGCAGTTCTTC.

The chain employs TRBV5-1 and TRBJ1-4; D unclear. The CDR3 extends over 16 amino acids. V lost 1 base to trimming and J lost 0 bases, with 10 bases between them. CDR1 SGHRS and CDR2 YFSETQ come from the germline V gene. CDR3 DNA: TGCGCCAGCAGCTTGCGTACTGAAGCAACTAATGAAAAACTGTTTTTT. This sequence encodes CASSLRTEATNEKLFF. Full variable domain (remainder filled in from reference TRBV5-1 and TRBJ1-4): KAGVTQTPRYLIKTRGQQVTLSCSPISGHRSVSWYQQTPGQGLQFLFEYFSETQRNKGNFPGRFSGRQFSNSRSEMNVSTLELGDSALYLCASSLRTEATNEKLFFGSGTQLSVL.

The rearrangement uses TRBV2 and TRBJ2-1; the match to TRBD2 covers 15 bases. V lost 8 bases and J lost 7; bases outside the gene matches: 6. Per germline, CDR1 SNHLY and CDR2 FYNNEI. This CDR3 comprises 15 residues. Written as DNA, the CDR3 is TGTGCCAGCGCCGGCGGGACTAGCGGGAGGAATGAGCAGTTCTTC. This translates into CASAGGTSGRNEQFF.

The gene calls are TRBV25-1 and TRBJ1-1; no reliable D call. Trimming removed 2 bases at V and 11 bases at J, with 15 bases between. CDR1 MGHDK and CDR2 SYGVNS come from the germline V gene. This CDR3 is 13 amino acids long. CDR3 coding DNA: TGTGCCAGCAGTGAAGTGGGAGGAGGAATGGCTTTCTTT. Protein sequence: CASSEVGGGMAFF.

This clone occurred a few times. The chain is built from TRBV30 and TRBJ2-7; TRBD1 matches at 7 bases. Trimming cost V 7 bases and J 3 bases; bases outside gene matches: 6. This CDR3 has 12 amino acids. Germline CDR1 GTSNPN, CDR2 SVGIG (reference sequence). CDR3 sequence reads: CASHPGGYEQYF. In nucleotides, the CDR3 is TGTGCCTCACACCCAGGGGGCTACGAGCAGTACTTC.